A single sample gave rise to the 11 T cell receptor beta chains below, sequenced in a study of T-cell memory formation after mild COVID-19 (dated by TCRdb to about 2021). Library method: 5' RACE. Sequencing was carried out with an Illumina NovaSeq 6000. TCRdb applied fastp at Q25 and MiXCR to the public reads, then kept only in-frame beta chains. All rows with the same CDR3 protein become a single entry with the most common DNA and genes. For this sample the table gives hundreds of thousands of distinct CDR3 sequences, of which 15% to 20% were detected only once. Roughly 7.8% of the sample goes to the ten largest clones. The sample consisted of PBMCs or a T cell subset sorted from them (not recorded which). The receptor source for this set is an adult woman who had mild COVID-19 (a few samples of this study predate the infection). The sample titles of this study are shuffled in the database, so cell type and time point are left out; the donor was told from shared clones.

The CDR3 DNA follows: TGCAGTGCTAGAGATCTACCCCGAGCGCCAACAGATACGCAGTATTTT. This translates into CSARDLPRAPTDTQYF. J is TRBJ2-3 and V is TRBV20-1; D remains unclear. CDR1 and CDR2 (germline): DFQATT, SNEGSKA (reference sequence). This CDR3 region has 16 residues. V lost 0 bases and J lost 3, with 16 bases in between.

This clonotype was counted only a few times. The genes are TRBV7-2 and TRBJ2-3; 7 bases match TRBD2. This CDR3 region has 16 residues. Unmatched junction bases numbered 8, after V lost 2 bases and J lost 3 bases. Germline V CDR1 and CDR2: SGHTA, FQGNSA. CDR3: CASSLLGGSGTDTQYF. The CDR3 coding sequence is TGTGCCAGCAGCTTACTCGGCGGGAGCGGGACAGATACGCAGTATTTT.

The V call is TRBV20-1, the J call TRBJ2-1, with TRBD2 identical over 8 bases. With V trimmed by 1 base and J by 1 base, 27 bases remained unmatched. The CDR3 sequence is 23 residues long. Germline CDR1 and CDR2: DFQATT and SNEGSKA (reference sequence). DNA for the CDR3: TGCAGTGCTAGAGGGGGATCCGGTAGAACCGGGACTAGTAACGGTACATCCTACAATGAGCAGTTCTTC. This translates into CSARGGSGRTGTSNGTSYNEQFF.

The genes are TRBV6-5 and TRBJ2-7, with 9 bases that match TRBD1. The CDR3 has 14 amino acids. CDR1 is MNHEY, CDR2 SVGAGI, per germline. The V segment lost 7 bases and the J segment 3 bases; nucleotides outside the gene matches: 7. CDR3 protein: CASNKHRGLYEQYF. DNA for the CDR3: TGTGCCAGCAACAAACACAGGGGGCTCTACGAGCAGTACTTC.

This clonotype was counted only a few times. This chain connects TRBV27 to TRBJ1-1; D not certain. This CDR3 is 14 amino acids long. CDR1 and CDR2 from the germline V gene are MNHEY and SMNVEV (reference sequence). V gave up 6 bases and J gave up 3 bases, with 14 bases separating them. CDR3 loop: CASSRGILYTEAFF. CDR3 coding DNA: TGTGCCAGCAGCCGCGGAATACTATACACTGAAGCTTTCTTT.

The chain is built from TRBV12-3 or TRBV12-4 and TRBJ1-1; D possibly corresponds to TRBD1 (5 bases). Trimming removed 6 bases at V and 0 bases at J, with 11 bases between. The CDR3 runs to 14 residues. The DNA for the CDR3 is TGTGCCAGCAGGCCTACAGGTCTGAACACTGAAGCTTTCTTT. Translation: CASRPTGLNTEAFF.

This chain's CDR3 is CASGLFRGGGYTF. Written as DNA, the CDR3 is TGTGCTAGTGGTTTGTTCCGAGGGGGAGGCTACACCTTC. The genes are TRBV12-5 and TRBJ1-2; maybe TRBD1 (6 bases). V was cut by 2 bases and J by 8 bases, with 12 bases left in between. The CDR3 length is 13 residues. Germline V gene lookup returns CDR1 LGHNT and CDR2 FRNRAP.

CDR3 amino acids: CASSPGPRGYTF. In DNA, the CDR3 is TGTGCCAGCAGCCCAGGGCCGCGGGGCTACACCTTC. The rearrangement joins TRBV7-8 to TRBJ1-2, with D possibly matching TRBD1 (5 bases). Germline V gene sequence: CDR1 SGHVS, CDR2 FQNEAQ. CDR3 length: 12 amino acids. Trimming left V 5 bases short and J 8 bases short, with 12 bases between.

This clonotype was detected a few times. As DNA, the CDR3 is TGCAGTGCTAGAGCGGACGGGCCATCGCCCCAGCATTTT. It encodes CSARADGPSPQHF. The chain recombines TRBV20-1 with TRBJ1-5; D is undetermined. The germline V gene has CDR1 DFQATT and CDR2 SNEGSKA (reference sequence). V lost 1 base and J lost 9, with 13 bases in between. There are 13 residues in the CDR3.

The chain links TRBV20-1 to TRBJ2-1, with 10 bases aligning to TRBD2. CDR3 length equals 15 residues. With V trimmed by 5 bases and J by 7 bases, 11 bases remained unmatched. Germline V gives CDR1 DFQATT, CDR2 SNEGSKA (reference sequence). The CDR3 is CSAYQAGGPGNEQFF. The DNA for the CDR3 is TGCAGTGCTTACCAAGCGGGAGGGCCGGGAAATGAGCAGTTCTTC.

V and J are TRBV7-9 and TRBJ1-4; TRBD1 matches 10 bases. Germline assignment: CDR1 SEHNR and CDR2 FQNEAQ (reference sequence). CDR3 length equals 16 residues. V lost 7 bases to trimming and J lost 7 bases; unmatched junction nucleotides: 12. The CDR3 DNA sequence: TGTGCCAGCACCCTCGAGGGGGGACAGGGGACTGAAAAACTGTTTTTT. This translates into CASTLEGGQGTEKLFF.